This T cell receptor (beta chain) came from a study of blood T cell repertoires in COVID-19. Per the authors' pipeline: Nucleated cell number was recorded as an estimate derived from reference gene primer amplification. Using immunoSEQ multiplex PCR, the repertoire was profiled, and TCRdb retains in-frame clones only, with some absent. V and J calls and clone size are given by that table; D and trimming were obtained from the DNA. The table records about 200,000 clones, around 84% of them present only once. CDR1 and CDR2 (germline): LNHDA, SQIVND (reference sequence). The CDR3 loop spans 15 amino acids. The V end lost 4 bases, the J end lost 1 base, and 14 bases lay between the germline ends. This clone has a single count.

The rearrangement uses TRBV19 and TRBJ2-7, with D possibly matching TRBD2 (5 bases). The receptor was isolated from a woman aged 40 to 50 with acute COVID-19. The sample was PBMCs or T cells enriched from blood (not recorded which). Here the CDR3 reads CASSTQHGVSYEQYF. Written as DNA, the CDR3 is TGTGCCAGTAGTACCCAACACGGGGTATCCTACGAGCAGTACTTC.